This TCR beta chain was recorded in a study of Graves' ophthalmopathy and Graves' hyperthyroidism. Amplified TCR beta CDR3 regions were obtained using RNA transcripts as template. The library came from an HTBI-primed first-round RT-PCR and a second-round multiplex PCR. TCRdb re-called the multiplex PCR reads with MiXCR, one entry per CDR3 protein. This table holds roughly 400,000 distinct CDR3 sequences, about 15% found once. This clonotype appeared many times. The hyperthyroidism patients had a new diagnosis of under 2 months' duration and were aged 18 to 65. The CDR3 extends over 16 amino acids. Germline trimming cut 0 bases from V and 6 bases from J; bases unmatched to any gene: 11.

The specimen was peripheral blood. This sequence originates from an adult woman with stable Graves' hyperthyroidism. The chain employs TRBV12-3 or TRBV12-4 and TRBJ2-7, with 7 nucleotides matching TRBD1. DNA for the CDR3: TGTGCCAGCAGTTTAGCGCGGAGACAGGGTGGAGGCGAGCAGTACTTC. It specifies CASSLARRQGGGEQYF.